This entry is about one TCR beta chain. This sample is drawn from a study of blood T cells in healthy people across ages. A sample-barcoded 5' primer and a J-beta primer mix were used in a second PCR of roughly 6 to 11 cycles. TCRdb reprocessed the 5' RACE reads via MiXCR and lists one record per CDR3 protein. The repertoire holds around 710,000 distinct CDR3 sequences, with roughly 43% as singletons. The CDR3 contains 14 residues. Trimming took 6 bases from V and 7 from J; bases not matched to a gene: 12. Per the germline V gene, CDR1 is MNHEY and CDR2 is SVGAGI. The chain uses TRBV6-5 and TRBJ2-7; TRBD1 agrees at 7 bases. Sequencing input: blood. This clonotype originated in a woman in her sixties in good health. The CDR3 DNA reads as TGTGCCAGCAGCCCAGGAGAGGGGGCAAATGAGCAGTACTTC. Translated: CASSPGEGANEQYF.